The entry that follows covers one T cell receptor beta chain sequence. Its antigen is unidentified. Second-dose timings of about 4 or about 12 weeks were pooled. Clones were sequenced by immunoSEQ multiplex PCR, and TCRdb holds only the in-frame ones, with some missing. The sample lists about 180,000 clones, around 88% seen once, with around a tenth in the top ten. These data are taken from a study of T cell responses to AZD1222 COVID-19 vaccine. Points from the study as a whole: Sampling captured repertoires only after the peak T cell response. Increases in Spike-specific TCR breadth and depth were seen after two AZD1222 doses. White British donors predominated, females outnumbered males, and clonal diversity was possibly underestimated.

Here the sequenced sample was peripheral blood, taken 28 days after the second AZD1222 dose. The TCR sequence derives from an adult who received the AZD1222 COVID-19 vaccine.

The CDR3 DNA is TGCGCCAGCAGTGAGTCGTACAGGGCCAAGCCCCAGCATTTT. Translation: CASSESYRAKPQHF. The chain recombines TRBV10-1 with TRBJ1-5; possibly TRBD1 for D (6 bases). V lost 0 bases and J lost 8, with 11 bases in between. There are 14 residues in the CDR3. Germline CDR1 reads WNHNN; CDR2 reads SYGVQD (reference sequence).